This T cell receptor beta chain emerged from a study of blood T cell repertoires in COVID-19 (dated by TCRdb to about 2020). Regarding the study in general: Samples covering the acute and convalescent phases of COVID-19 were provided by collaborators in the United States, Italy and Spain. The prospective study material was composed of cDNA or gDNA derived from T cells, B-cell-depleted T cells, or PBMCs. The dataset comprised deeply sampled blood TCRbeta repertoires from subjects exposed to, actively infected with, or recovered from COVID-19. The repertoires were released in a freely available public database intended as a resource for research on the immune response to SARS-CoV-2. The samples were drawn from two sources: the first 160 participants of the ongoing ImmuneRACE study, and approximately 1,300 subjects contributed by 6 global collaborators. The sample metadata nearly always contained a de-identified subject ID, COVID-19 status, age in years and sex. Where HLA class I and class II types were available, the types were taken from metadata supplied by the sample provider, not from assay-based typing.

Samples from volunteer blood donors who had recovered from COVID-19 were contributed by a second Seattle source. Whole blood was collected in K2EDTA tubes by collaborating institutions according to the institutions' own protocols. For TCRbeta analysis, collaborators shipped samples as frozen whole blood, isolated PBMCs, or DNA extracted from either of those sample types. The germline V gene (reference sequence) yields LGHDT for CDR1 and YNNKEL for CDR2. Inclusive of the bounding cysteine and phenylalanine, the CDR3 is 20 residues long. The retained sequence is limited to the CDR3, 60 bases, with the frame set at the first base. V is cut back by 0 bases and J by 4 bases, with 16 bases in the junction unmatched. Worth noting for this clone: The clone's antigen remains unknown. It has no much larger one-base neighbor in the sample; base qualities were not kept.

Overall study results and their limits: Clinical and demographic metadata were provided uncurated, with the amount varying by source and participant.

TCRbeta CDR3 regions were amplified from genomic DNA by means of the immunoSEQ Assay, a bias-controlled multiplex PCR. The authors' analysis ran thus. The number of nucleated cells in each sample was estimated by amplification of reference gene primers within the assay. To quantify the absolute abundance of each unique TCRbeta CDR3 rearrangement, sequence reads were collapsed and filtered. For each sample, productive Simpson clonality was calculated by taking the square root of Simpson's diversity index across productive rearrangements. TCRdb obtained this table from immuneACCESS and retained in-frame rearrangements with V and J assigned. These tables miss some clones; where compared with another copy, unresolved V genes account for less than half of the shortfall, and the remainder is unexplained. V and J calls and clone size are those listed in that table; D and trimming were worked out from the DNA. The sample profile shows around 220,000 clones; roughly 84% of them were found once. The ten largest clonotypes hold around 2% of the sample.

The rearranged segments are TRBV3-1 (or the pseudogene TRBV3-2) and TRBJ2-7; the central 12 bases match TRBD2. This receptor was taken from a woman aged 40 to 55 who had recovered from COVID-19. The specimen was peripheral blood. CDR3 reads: CASSQDVTSLLTSGGYEQYF. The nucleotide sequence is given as TGTGCCAGCAGCCAAGATGTAACGAGCCTCCTGACTAGCGGGGGATACGAGCAGTACTTC.